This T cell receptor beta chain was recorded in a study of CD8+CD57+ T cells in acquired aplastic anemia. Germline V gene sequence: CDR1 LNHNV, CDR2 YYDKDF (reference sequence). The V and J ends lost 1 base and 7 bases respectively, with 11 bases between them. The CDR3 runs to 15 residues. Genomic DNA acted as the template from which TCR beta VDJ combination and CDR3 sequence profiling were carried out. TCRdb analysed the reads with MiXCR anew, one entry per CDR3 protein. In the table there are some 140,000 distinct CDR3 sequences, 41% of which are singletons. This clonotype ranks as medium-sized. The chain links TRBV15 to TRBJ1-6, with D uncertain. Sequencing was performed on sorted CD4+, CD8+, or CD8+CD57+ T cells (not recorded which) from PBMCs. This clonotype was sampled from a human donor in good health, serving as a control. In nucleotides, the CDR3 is TGTGCCACCAGCAGAGGGAGACACTCGAATTCACCCCTCCACTTT. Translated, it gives CATSRGRHSNSPLHF.